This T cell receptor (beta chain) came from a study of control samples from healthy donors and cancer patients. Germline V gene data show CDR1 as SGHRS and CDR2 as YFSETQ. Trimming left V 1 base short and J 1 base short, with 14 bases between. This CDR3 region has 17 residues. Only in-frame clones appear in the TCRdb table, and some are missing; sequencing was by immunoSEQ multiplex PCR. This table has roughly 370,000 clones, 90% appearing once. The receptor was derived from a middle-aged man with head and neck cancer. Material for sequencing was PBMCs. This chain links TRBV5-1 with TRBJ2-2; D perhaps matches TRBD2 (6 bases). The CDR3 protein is CASSLRGLPENTGELFF. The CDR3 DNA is TGCGCCAGCAGCTTGCGGGGACTCCCTGAGAACACCGGGGAGCTGTTTTTT.